This T cell receptor beta chain was captured in a study of T cells in Graves' hyperthyroidism and ophthalmopathy. General study points: Expanded thyroid clonotypes (above 0.001) were mostly also found in blood.

With V trimmed by 6 bases and J by 4 bases, 4 bases remained unmatched. This CDR3 region has 14 residues. Germline CDR1 SNHLY, CDR2 FYNNEI. The TCR beta CDR3 regions underwent amplification using RNA transcripts as the source. The HTBI primer set was used in a first-round RT-PCR of the TCR CDR3. Via MiXCR, TCRdb re-called the multiplex PCR reads, giving one row per CDR3 protein. Found here are hundreds of thousands of distinct CDR3 sequences, just under 45% of them singletons; the top ten hold more than 7%. This clonotype came up a few times. Its antigen is not known. This rearrangement joins TRBV2 to TRBJ2-2, with 8 positions matching TRBD1. The sample taken for sequencing was peripheral blood or thyroid tissue (not recorded which). The receptor was isolated from an adult man with Graves' disease, either hyperthyroidism or ophthalmopathy (not recorded which). CDR3 sequence reads: CASSRGPSTGELFF. The CDR3 DNA reads TGTGCCAGCAGCAGGGGGCCTAGCACCGGGGAGCTGTTTTTT.